These 22 T cell receptor beta chains share one sample of origin, sequenced in a study of tumor-infiltrating lymphocytes in primary liver carcinoma. TCR beta cDNA came from roughly 550 ng total RNA, primed with a constant-region primer. Three rounds of nested multiplex PCR with slightly modified ARM-PCR produced TCR beta libraries. The first two PCR rounds used TRBV1-TRBV30 primers with a Cbeta primer, nine to ten cycles each. TCRdb processed the multiplex PCR reads anew with MiXCR; each CDR3 protein has one entry. The table lists 310,000 or so distinct CDR3 sequences, nearly 60% of them singletons, with approximately 17% in the top ten. Germline DNA was also extracted, with blood RNA taken from unsorted whole blood. The sequenced sample was peripheral blood. All receptors derive from a woman aged 30 to 39 with primary liver carcinoma and hepatitis B virus infection.

The table lists this clonotype with many counts. This chain connects TRBV12-3 or TRBV12-4 to TRBJ1-2; D is unresolved. This CDR3 contains 11 residues. V lost 3 bases and J lost 4, with 3 bases in between. Here the CDR3 reads CASSFLYGYTF. The CDR3 DNA follows: TGTGCCAGCAGTTTCCTCTATGGCTACACCTTC.

The chain employs TRBV6-6 and TRBJ1-2; perhaps TRBD1 as D (5 bases). CDR1 and CDR2 from the germline V gene are MNHNY and SVGAGI (reference sequence). The CDR3 extends over 13 amino acids. CDR3 amino acids: CTSSSTAIYGYTF. The CDR3 bases are TGTACTAGCAGTTCGACAGCGATCTATGGCTACACCTTC.

About this clonotype: The conserved final phenylalanine or tryptophan is absent from the CDR3, which likely points to a read error. CDR3 bases: TGTGCCAGCAGTTCGGAAGAGAACACTGAAGCTTTCTTA. As protein: CASSSEENTEAFL. V gene TRBV12-3 or TRBV12-4 combines with J gene TRBJ1-1; D is uncertain. V dropped 4 bases and J dropped 1 base, with 7 bases sitting between them. The CDR3 length is 13 residues.

The gene calls are TRBV6-5 and TRBJ2-7; TRBD1 matches 11 bases. This CDR3 is 14 amino acids long. Germline V gives CDR1 MNHEY, CDR2 SVGAGI. V trimming: 8 bases; J trimming: 8 bases; junction bases outside the gene matches: 11. CDR3 region: CASGQRTGGDKQYF. Written as DNA, the CDR3 is TGTGCCAGCGGTCAGCGGACAGGGGGCGACAAGCAGTACTTC.

Turning to this clonotype: A read error is possible here, since a much larger clone lies one base away. The chain uses TRBV4-1 and TRBJ1-5; D unclear. From germline, CDR1 is MGHRA and CDR2 YSYEKL. CDR3 size: 15 residues. V gave up 4 bases and J gave up 2 bases, with 12 bases separating them. The chain's CDR3 is CASSLREHGNQPQHF. In DNA, the CDR3 is TGCGCCAGCAGCCTCAGAGAACACGGCAATCAGCCCCAGCATTTT.

A word on this clonotype: This could be a read error, since a much larger clone is one nucleotide away. V and J are TRBV4-1 and TRBJ2-5, with D possibly TRBD2 on 5 matching bases. Trimming removed 2 bases at V and 2 bases at J, with 12 bases between. This CDR3 is 15 amino acids long. Germline-derived CDR1 and CDR2 are MGHRA and YSYEKL. The CDR3 bases are TGCGCCAGCAGCCAATATCGGGGTAGACAAGAGACCCAGTACTTC. Protein sequence: CASSQYRGRQETQYF.

Details on this clonotype: The conserved phenylalanine or tryptophan normally closing the CDR3 is absent here, so this likely arose from a read error. The chain carries TRBV12-3 or TRBV12-4 and TRBJ2-1, with TRBD2 as a possible D gene (6 bases). CDR3 length: 15 amino acids. The DNA for the CDR3 is TGTGCCAGCAGCTACGGACTGCGGGGCTACGATGAGCAGTTCCTC. Its protein product is CASSYGLRGYDEQFL.

The CDR3 sequence is CASSLGGGLAYEQYF. The CDR3 DNA sequence: TGTGCCAGCTCACTGGGAGGGGGCTTGGCCTACGAGCAGTACTTC. The chain carries TRBV18 and TRBJ2-7, with D perhaps assigned TRBD1 or TRBD2 (7 bases each). Deletions cut 4 bases from V and 2 bases from J, with 15 bases between. CDR3 size: 15 residues. The germline V gene has CDR1 KGHSH and CDR2 LQKENI.

This clonotype has at least ten counts. This chain links TRBV11-1 with TRBJ2-1; 13 nucleotides line up with TRBD2. CDR1 is SGHAT, CDR2 FQDESV, per germline (reference sequence). This CDR3 spans 19 amino acids. Losses at the gene ends were 5 bases for V and 8 bases for J; bases not matched to a gene: 18. This CDR3 is CASSVKPGTGTSGKHEQFF. The CDR3 DNA sequence: TGTGCCAGCAGCGTAAAACCTGGGACCGGGACTAGCGGGAAGCATGAGCAGTTCTTC.

This clonotype was counted a few times. The chain employs TRBV11-2 and TRBJ2-1; tentative D call: TRBD2 (5 bases). The germline CDR1 and CDR2 sequences are SGHAT and FQNNGV. The V end lost 7 bases, the J end lost 10 bases, and 20 bases lay between the germline ends. This CDR3 is built from 14 residues. This CDR3 is CASNLASRPLEQFF. The CDR3 coding sequence is TGTGCCAGCAATTTAGCGAGCAGGCCCCTCGAGCAGTTCTTC.

The table lists this clonotype with a few counts. This may be a read error, as it is one base from a much larger clone. V and J are TRBV6-1 and TRBJ2-1; 16 nucleotides align to TRBD2. The CDR3 is 17 residues long. Germline CDR1 and CDR2: MNHNS and SASEGT. CDR3 residues: CASGEGLAGGFFGEQFF. CDR3 DNA: TGTGCCAGCGGTGAGGGACTAGCGGGAGGGTTTTTCGGTGAGCAGTTCTTC.

Details on this clonotype: A much larger clone lies a single base off, so this may be a read error. V and J are TRBV6-6 and TRBJ2-7; unclear D gene. Germline CDR1 reads MNHNY; CDR2 reads SVGAGI (reference sequence). The CDR3 extends over 13 amino acids. CDR3 DNA sequence: TGTGCCAGCACTTACTCACGAACCTACGAGCAGTACTTC. Protein sequence: CASTYSRTYEQYF.

As for this clonotype: A read error is possible here, since a much larger clone lies one base away. This chain uses TRBV6-5 with TRBJ2-1; D is perhaps TRBD1 or TRBD2 (6 bases each). Germline V lookup: CDR1 MNHEY, CDR2 SVGAGI. CDR3 length: 15 amino acids. DNA for the CDR3: TGTGCCAGCACTTACTTGGGGGGCGCATTGAATGAGCAGTTCTTC. This gives the protein CASTYLGGALNEQFF.

This clonotype was counted many times. It is likely a read error, because the conserved phenylalanine at the end of the CDR3 is missing. The rearrangement uses TRBV11-1 and TRBJ2-7; 9 nucleotides align to TRBD1. There are 14 residues in the CDR3. V was pared by 8 bases and J by 5 bases, with 10 bases of the junction left unmatched. CDR1 is SGHAT, CDR2 FQDESV, per germline (reference sequence). CDR3 sequence (DNA): TGTGCCAGCTGCCACAGGGGGCGAATTGACGAGCAGTACTCC. Its translation is CASCHRGRIDEQYS.

Concerning this clonotype itself: One end of the junction varies from germline; a read error may be responsible. This sequence joins TRBV4-1 and TRBJ1-1, with TRBD1 as a possible D gene (5 bases). Germline assignment: CDR1 MGHRA and CDR2 YSYEKL. CDR3 length: 14 amino acids. In DNA form, the CDR3 reads TGCGCCAGCAGCCAAGAGGGAGGGGCGGCTGAAGTTTTCTTT. Its protein is CASSQEGGAAEVFF.

A word on this clonotype: At one boundary the junction diverges from the germline segment, which might be a read error. The rearrangement joins TRBV6-1 to TRBJ2-4, with no clear D. The CDR3 totals 15 residues. Per the germline V gene, CDR1 is MNHNS and CDR2 is SASEGT. The CDR3 reads CTSSEARVAKNIQYF. CDR3 in DNA: TGTACCAGCAGTGAAGCAAGGGTAGCCAAAAACATTCAGTACTTC.

To note about this clonotype: The junction differs from germline at one of its ends, possibly a read error. This chain joins TRBV7-9 and TRBJ1-2; D uncertain. The length of the CDR3 is 14 residues. Germline CDR1 and CDR2: SEHNR and FQNEAQ (reference sequence). The CDR3 reads CVSSFAHPDYGYTF. The CDR3 DNA sequence: TGTGTCAGCAGCTTTGCTCATCCCGACTATGGCTACACCTTC. Combining the CDR3 with reference TRBV7-9 and TRBJ1-2 gives the whole variable domain DTGVSQNPRHKITKRGQNVTFRCDPISEHNRLYWYRQTLGQGPEFLTYFQNEAQLEKSRLLSDRFSAERPKGSFSTLEIQRTEQGDSAMYLCVSSFAHPDYGYTFGSGTRLTVV.

The chain joins TRBV12-3 or TRBV12-4 to TRBJ2-1; maybe TRBD2 (6 bases). This CDR3 has 15 residues. CDR3 nucleotides: TGTGGCAACAGCCTGTCCGGGACTGGCGGACTTGAGCAGTTCTTC. It specifies CGNSLSGTGGLEQFF.

The chain employs TRBV11-3 and TRBJ2-3; D gene ambiguous. CDR1 is SGHNT and CDR2 is YENEEA in the germline V gene. The CDR3 is 15 residues long. Trimming stripped 4 bases from V and 5 bases from J, with 16 bases between. The CDR3 loop is CASSSGWGPGDTQYF. DNA of the CDR3: TGTGCCAGCAGCTCAGGTTGGGGTCCTGGAGATACGCAGTATTTT.

A remark on this clonotype: A clone one base away is much larger, so this may be a read error. The J gene is TRBJ1-2, the V gene TRBV4-2, with D tentatively TRBD1 (5 bases). Looked up from germline, CDR1 is LGHNA and CDR2 is YNFKEQ. V shed 0 bases and J shed 4 bases, with 12 bases lying between them. This CDR3 has 15 residues. The CDR3 DNA sequence: TGTGCCAGCAGCCAAGATCGTGGGGCAGCCTATGGCTACACCTTC. Translated, it gives CASSQDRGAAYGYTF.

This clonotype was seen at least ten times. V is TRBV5-4 and J is TRBJ2-2; D is ambiguous. The CDR3 runs 13 residues. V was trimmed by 4 bases and J by 0 bases, leaving 4 bases between them. CDR1 SGHNT and CDR2 YYREEE come from the germline V gene (reference sequence). DNA of the CDR3: TGTGCCAGCAGCCTTACGAACACCGGGGAGCTGTTTTTT. Protein: CASSLTNTGELFF.

Note on this clonotype: This may be a read error, as it is one base from a much larger clone. V gene TRBV28 combines with J gene TRBJ2-7; tentatively, D is TRBD2 (6 bases). Germline CDR1 MDHEN, CDR2 SYDVKM. V dropped 6 bases and J dropped 2 bases, with 17 bases sitting between them. The CDR3 runs to 15 residues. The CDR3 DNA reads TGTGCCAGCAGGACATGGGGGGAACAGACCTACGAGCAGTACTTC. Its translation is CASRTWGEQTYEQYF.